A selection of T cell receptor beta chains follows, all from one sample in a study of lymphopenia after photon versus proton radiotherapy. Sequencing was performed with immunoSEQ multiplex PCR; in TCRdb, only in-frame clones are kept and a portion is missing. Of roughly 61,000 clones in the sample, roughly 90% were seen once. The source material was peripheral blood, sampled from a patient treated with proton-based radiotherapy. The source of these receptors is an older man with esophageal cancer. The CDR3 runs from the conserved cysteine through the conserved F or W. The order of the fields is clone size, D gene, J gene, V gene, CDR3 DNA, CDR3 protein. The D gene is left open where the match is weak. A row's size may be missing; if present it is once, few, many or a size class.

.,.,TRBJ2-6,TRBV6-5,TGTGCCAGCACGGAAGGCTCTGGGGCCAACGTCCTGACTTTC,CASTEGSGANVLTF
few,TRBD2,TRBJ2-3,TRBV2,TGTGCCAGCCGGGGAGGCCGGGGGGGAGGAGATACGCAGTATTTT,CASRGGRGGGDTQYF
few,.,TRBJ1-2,TRBV7-9,TGTGCCAGCAGCTTAGAGGCACTTCCGACCGGCTACACCTTC,CASSLEALPTGYTF
.,.,TRBJ2-1,TRBV2,TGTGCCAGCAGTGAACTAGTAGCGCAGTCCTACAATGAGCAGTTCTTC,CASSELVAQSYNEQFF
once,.,TRBJ1-6,TRBV5-4,TGTGCCAGCAGCCAAGACAGACAGGCCCGCCTCTATAATTCACCCCTCCACTTT,CASSQDRQARLYNSPLHF
.,TRBD2,TRBJ2-1,TRBV7-9,TGTGCCAGCAGCTTATTTTTACTAGCGGGAGGTGGCGATGAGCAGTTCTTC,CASSLFLLAGGGDEQFF
once,TRBD1,TRBJ1-6,TRBV7-3,TGTGCCAGCAGCTTATGGGACAGGGTTAATTCACCCCTCCACTTT,CASSLWDRVNSPLHF
.,.,TRBJ1-5,TRBV10-3,TGTGCCATCAGTGATGGGGAACAGCCCCAGCATTTT,CAISDGEQPQHF
.,.,TRBJ2-5,TRBV27,TGTGCCAGCAGCCAAACATTGGGTCAAGAGACCCAGTACTTC,CASSQTLGQETQYF
.,TRBD1,TRBJ1-1,TRBV29-1,TGCAGCGCTAAAGGACAGGGTTGGAACACTGAAGCTTTCTTT,CSAKGQGWNTEAFF
.,TRBD1,TRBJ1-5,TRBV19,TGTGCCAGTAGTATTTGGGGACAGGATCAGCCCCAGCATTTT,CASSIWGQDQPQHF
.,.,TRBJ1-5,TRBV23-1,TGCGCCAGCAGTCAACCATTCTTCGAGCCCCAGCATTTT,CASSQPFFEPQHF
.,.,TRBJ2-2,TRBV15,TGTGCCACCAGCAGTTTGCGACAAACCACCGGGGAGCTGTTTTTT,CATSSLRQTTGELFF
.,.,TRBJ2-5,TRBV7-3,TGTGCCAGCAGCGCCCGGACAGGGAGGGGCCGAGAGACCCAGTACTTC,CASSARTGRGRETQYF
.,.,TRBJ2-2,TRBV30,TGTGCCTGGAGTCGAATGGCAAACACCGGGGAGCTGTTTTTT,CAWSRMANTGELFF
.,TRBD2,TRBJ2-1,TRBV2,TGTGCCTCCGTAGCGGGAGAGTCCGGTGAGCAGTTCTTC,CASVAGESGEQFF
few,TRBD1,TRBJ1-3,TRBV11-2,TGTGCCAGCAGCCTCAGACAGGGTGCTGGAAACACCATATATTTT,CASSLRQGAGNTIYF
.,TRBD1,TRBJ2-7,TRBV7-6,TGTGCCAGCAGCCAATACGAGACAGGGGGCTACGAGCAGTACTTC,CASSQYETGGYEQYF
.,.,TRBJ2-5,TRBV7-8,TGTGCCAGCAGTCTAATGGGGGGCAAAGAGACCCAGTACTTC,CASSLMGGKETQYF
.,TRBD1,TRBJ1-5,TRBV19,TGTGCCAGTAGTGGACAGGGTGTTCAGCCCCAGCATTTT,CASSGQGVQPQHF
.,.,TRBJ2-2,TRBV19,TGTGCCAGTAGTTCGCAGGGTAGGCCCGGGGAGCTGTTTTTT,CASSSQGRPGELFF
.,TRBD2,TRBJ2-7,TRBV5-4,TGTGCCAGCAGCTTGCGGCGGGAGGGCCAGTTCGAGCAGTACTTC,CASSLRREGQFEQYF
.,.,TRBJ1-2,TRBV19,TGTGCCAGTAGTATAGAGGGTACAGGGATCTATGGCTACACCTTC,CASSIEGTGIYGYTF
.,TRBD1,TRBJ2-5,TRBV27,TGTGCCAGCAGTTCGGACAGGGGGCGCGTACAGCAGTACTTC,CASSSDRGRVQQYF
few,.,TRBJ1-1,TRBV29-1,TGCAGCGTTCCCCGGGAGGGCAACACTGAAGCTTTCTTT,CSVPREGNTEAFF
.,.,TRBJ2-5,TRBV2,TGTGCCAGCAGTGGGGGCGGGACGGAGACCCAGTACTTC,CASSGGGTETQYF
.,.,TRBJ2-7,TRBV6-6,TGTGCCAGCAGTCCCGACAGTACCTACGAGCAGTACTTC,CASSPDSTYEQYF
.,.,TRBJ2-4,TRBV30,TGTGCCTGGAAGGGCAGCGTAGGGGGAAAGGCCAAAAACATTCAGTACTTC,CAWKGSVGGKAKNIQYF
.,TRBD2,TRBJ2-7,TRBV5-1,TGCGCCAGCAGCTTGGGTAGCGGGAGCATCTACGAGCAGTACTTC,CASSLGSGSIYEQYF
once,.,TRBJ2-7,TRBV11-2,TGTGCCAGCAGCTCAGGGTACCACGAGCAGTACTTC,CASSSGYHEQYF
.,.,TRBJ2-3,TRBV18,TGTGCCAGCTCACCACCGTCTACGTACTCCACAGATACGCAGTATTTT,CASSPPSTYSTDTQYF
.,TRBD2,TRBJ2-7,TRBV19,TGTGCCAGTAGTACCTCAATCCTTACCGGGACTAGCGGATACGAGCAGTACTTC,CASSTSILTGTSGYEQYF
.,.,TRBJ1-1,TRBV18,TGTGCCAGCTCACTCGACTGGAACACTGAAGCTTTCTTT,CASSLDWNTEAFF
few,TRBD1,TRBJ1-5,TRBV29-1,TGCAGCGTTAAGGGGGCTGGAAACCAGCCCCAGCATTTT,CSVKGAGNQPQHF
.,TRBD1,TRBJ2-1,TRBV7-2,TGTGCCAGCAGCTCTAGACAGGGGTATGGCAATGAGCAGTTCTTC,CASSSRQGYGNEQFF
.,TRBD1,TRBJ2-3,TRBV5-1,TGCGCCAGCAGCTGGTCACAGGGGACACCTCGAGACACAGATACGCAGTATTTT,CASSWSQGTPRDTDTQYF
.,.,TRBJ1-2,TRBV10-3,TGTGCCATCAGTGAGTCCCGTAACTATGGCTACACCTTC,CAISESRNYGYTF
once,.,TRBJ1-1,TRBV9,TGTGCCAGCAGCGTAGCTAAGCGGGGCACTGAAGCTTTCTTT,CASSVAKRGTEAFF
.,.,TRBJ2-5,TRBV18,TGTGCCAGCTCACCGGTCGGCAGGGGTGAGACCCAGTACTTC,CASSPVGRGETQYF
.,.,TRBJ1-1,TRBV7-9,TGTGCCAGCCTCACCCCCCCCAAAGCTTTCTTT,CASLTPPKAFF
.,TRBD1,TRBJ1-2,TRBV11-2,TGTGCCAGCAGCTCCTCAGGGGGCTCCCCCTATGGCTACACCTTC,CASSSSGGSPYGYTF
.,.,TRBJ2-7,TRBV19,TGTGCCAGTAGTTTCACTTCGGTCTCCTACGAGCAGTACTTC,CASSFTSVSYEQYF
.,.,TRBJ1-3,TRBV11-2,TGTGCCAGCAGTTGGGGAAACACCATATATTTT,CASSWGNTIYF
.,.,TRBJ2-7,TRBV9,TGTGCCAGCAGCGTAGGTGTCGGGTACTCCTACGAGCAGTACTTC,CASSVGVGYSYEQYF
few,.,TRBJ2-7,TRBV19,TGTGCCAGTGGGGGGACCGATACCTACGAGCAGTACTTC,CASGGTDTYEQYF
.,.,TRBJ2-5,TRBV5-5,TGTGCCAGCAGCTTAGGGCCCCTCGAGGTTGAGACCCAGTACTTC,CASSLGPLEVETQYF
.,.,TRBJ2-1,TRBV4-1,TGCGCCAGCAGCCAAGATCTGACTAGACAGTTCAATGAGCAGTTCTTC,CASSQDLTRQFNEQFF
.,TRBD2,TRBJ2-1,TRBV9,TGTGCCAGCAGCGCCCCGACTGGCGGGGGGGCTCGTGAGCAGTTCTTC,CASSAPTGGGAREQFF
few,.,TRBJ2-2,TRBV18,TGTGCCAGCTCACCACTCAGGGACACCGGGGAGCTGTTTTTT,CASSPLRDTGELFF
.,TRBD1,TRBJ1-3,TRBV19,TGTGCCAGTTCTACCGGGACAGCCCCTGGAAACACCATATATTTT,CASSTGTAPGNTIYF
few,.,TRBJ2-7,TRBV30,TGTGCCTGGAGCCTGGACAGTGGGGGGGGGCGCGAGCAGTACTTC,CAWSLDSGGGREQYF
.,.,TRBJ1-1,TRBV30,TGTGCCTGGTCGCGGACTGAAGCTTTCTTT,CAWSRTEAFF
.,TRBD1,TRBJ1-5,TRBV11-3,TGTGCCAGCAGCGCTACACAGGGGGCTGGTCAGCCCCAGCATTTT,CASSATQGAGQPQHF
.,TRBD1,TRBJ2-3,TRBV19,TGTGCCAGTAGTATAACAGGGGGACCAGGAGATACGCAGTATTTT,CASSITGGPGDTQYF
.,.,TRBJ2-3,TRBV19,TGTGCCAGTAGTATTCGGGATACGCAGTATTTT,CASSIRDTQYF